The clone carrying this TCR beta chain has a handful of counts. Antigen unknown. The sample comes from a study of response to subunit inactivated influenza vaccine. Study-wide results and caveats: T cells newly recruited by each seasonal influenza vaccination are few, the authors suggested.

The CDR3 is 17 amino acids. V was pared by 0 bases and J by 0 bases, with 17 bases between. The germline V gene encodes CDR1 DFQATT and CDR2 SNEGSKA (reference sequence). TCRdb used MiXCR to reprocess the RT-PCR reads, holding one entry per CDR3 protein. The sample includes around 490,000 distinct CDR3 sequences, 7.6% of them seen just once. The material sequenced was PBMCs from blood, taken less than 30 months after vaccination. The chain couples TRBV20-1 to TRBJ1-2, with D possibly TRBD1 on 6 matching bases. This receptor was identified in a man aged 50-75 years who received an inactivated influenza vaccine. CDR3 amino acids: CSARDLRRQDANYGYTF. The CDR3 coding sequence is TGCAGTGCTAGAGATCTAAGGAGACAGGACGCTAACTATGGCTACACCTTC.